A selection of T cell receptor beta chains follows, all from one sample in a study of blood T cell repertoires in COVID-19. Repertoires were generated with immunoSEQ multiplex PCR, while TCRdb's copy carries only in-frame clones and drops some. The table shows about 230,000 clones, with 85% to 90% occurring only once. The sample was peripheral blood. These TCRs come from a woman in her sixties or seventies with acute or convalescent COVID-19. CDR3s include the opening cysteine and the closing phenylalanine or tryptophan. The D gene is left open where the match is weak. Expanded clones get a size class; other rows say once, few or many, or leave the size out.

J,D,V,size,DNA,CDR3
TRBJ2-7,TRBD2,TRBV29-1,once,TGCAGCGCTCAGCGGGATACCTACGAGCAGTACTTC,CSAQRDTYEQYF
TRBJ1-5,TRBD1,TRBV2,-,TGTGCCAGCAGTGACAGGGGGAATCAGCCCCAGCATTTT,CASSDRGNQPQHF
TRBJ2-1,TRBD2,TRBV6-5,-,TGTGCCAGCACCAGTAGCGGGGGCCTCGACAATGAGCAGTTCTTC,CASTSSGGLDNEQFF
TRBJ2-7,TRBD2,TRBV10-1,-,TGCGCCAGCAGTGAAGACGGGAGGGTTTACGAGCAGTACTTC,CASSEDGRVYEQYF
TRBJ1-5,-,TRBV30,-,TGTGCCTGGAGATCCGGGGTTCAGCCCCAGCATTTT,CAWRSGVQPQHF
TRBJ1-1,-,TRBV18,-,TGTGCCAGCTCAGCCCAGAGGGCGAACACTGAAGCTTTCTTT,CASSAQRANTEAFF
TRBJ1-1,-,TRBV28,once,TGTGCCAGCCAGGGGTCGTTCGTGAACACTGAAGCTTTCTTT,CASQGSFVNTEAFF
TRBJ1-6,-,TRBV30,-,TGTGCCTGGAGTGTAAGGCAGGCCTTGACACCCCTCCACTTT,CAWSVRQALTPLHF
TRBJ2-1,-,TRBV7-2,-,TGTGCCAGCAGCCCCCCGGGACACATCCTCAATGAGCAGTTCTTC,CASSPPGHILNEQFF
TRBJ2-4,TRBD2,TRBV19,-,TGTGCCAGTAGTCCTCCTCCCGGGACTAGCGGGGGGCTAGCCAAAAACATTCAGTACTTC,CASSPPPGTSGGLAKNIQYF
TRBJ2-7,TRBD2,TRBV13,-,TGTGCCAGCAGCTTAGTTGCGGGGGGGTTTCGCGAGCAGTACTTC,CASSLVAGGFREQYF
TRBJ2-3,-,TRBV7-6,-,TGTGCCAGCAGCCTACAATGGGGCAGCACAGATACGCAGTATTTT,CASSLQWGSTDTQYF
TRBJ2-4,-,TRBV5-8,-,TGTGCCAGCAGCGATGGACAGCCTGTAGCCAAAAACATTCAGTACTTC,CASSDGQPVAKNIQYF
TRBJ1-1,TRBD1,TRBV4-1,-,TGCGCCAGCAGCCAAGAGGGGGGACAGACTGAAGCTTTCTTT,CASSQEGGQTEAFF
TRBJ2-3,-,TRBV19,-,TGTGCCAGTAGTATTGCGCACACAGATACGCAGTATTTT,CASSIAHTDTQYF
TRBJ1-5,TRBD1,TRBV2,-,TGTGCCAGCAGACGACAGGGGGCCGGTCAGCCCCAGCATTTT,CASRRQGAGQPQHF
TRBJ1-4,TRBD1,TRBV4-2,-,TGTGCCAGCAGCCAAGGGGGGACAGGGTTTAACGAAAAACTGTTTTTT,CASSQGGTGFNEKLFF
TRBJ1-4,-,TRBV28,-,TGTGCCAGCAGTCACTTCATAGGACAGCCTAATGAAAAACTGTTTTTT,CASSHFIGQPNEKLFF
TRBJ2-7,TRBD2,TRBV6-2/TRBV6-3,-,TGTGCCAGCAGTTACCAGCTAGCGGGAGGAGTCTACGAGCAGTACTTC,CASSYQLAGGVYEQYF
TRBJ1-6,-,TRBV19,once,TGTGCCAGTAATGGGGGGAATTGGAATTCACCCCTCCACTTT,CASNGGNWNSPLHF
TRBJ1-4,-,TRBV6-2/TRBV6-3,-,TGTGCCAGCAGTTATAATCGGCAGGGTCTTAGCGGGCATGAAAAACTGTTTTTT,CASSYNRQGLSGHEKLFF
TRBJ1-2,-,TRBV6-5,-,TGTGCCAGCAGTTACTCGGGCAGGGCTAACTATGGCTACACCTTC,CASSYSGRANYGYTF
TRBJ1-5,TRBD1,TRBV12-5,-,TGTGCTAGTTCAGCCTTGGGACAGGGTAATCAGCCCCAGCATTTT,CASSALGQGNQPQHF
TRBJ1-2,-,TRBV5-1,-,TGCGCCAGCAGCAGTACAGCTGAGCCTTATGGCTACACCTTC,CASSSTAEPYGYTF
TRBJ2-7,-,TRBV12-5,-,TGTGCTAGTGGTTTGAGGACCGACCCGGGGGAGCAGTACTTC,CASGLRTDPGEQYF
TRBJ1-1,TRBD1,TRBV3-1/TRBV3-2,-,TGTGCCAGCAGCCAAGTCTACAGGGGTATGAACACTGAAGCTTTCTTT,CASSQVYRGMNTEAFF
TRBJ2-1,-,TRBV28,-,TGTGCCACCATTCGTAGCGGATACAATGAGCAGTTCTTC,CATIRSGYNEQFF
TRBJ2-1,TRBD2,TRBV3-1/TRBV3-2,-,TGTGCCAGCAGCCAAAATCAAGCGGGGGTGGATGAGCAGTTCTTC,CASSQNQAGVDEQFF
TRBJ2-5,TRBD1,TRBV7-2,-,TGTGCCAGCAGCCCTCAACAGGGGTCCCAAGAGACCCAGTACTTC,CASSPQQGSQETQYF